There are many counts of the clone carrying this T cell receptor beta chain. This entry comes from a study of patients and donors after allogeneic stem cell transplantation. Each CDR3 protein gets one entry after TCRdb re-called the RT-PCR reads with MiXCR. The table includes 200,000 to 250,000 distinct CDR3 sequences, 13% to 15% detected once. This CDR3 is 13 amino acids long. Per germline, CDR1 SGHTA and CDR2 FQGTGA. The V end was cut by 5 bases, the J end by 4 bases, with 8 bases between. The sequence was collected from a human donor who was either an allogeneic HSCT recipient or a stem cell or donor lymphocyte infusion donor (not recorded which). It is not recorded whose cells these are; they may come from a transplant donor. This chain links TRBV7-3 with TRBJ2-2, with no clear D. Sequences were obtained from blood, either unsorted or a sorted T cell fraction (not recorded which). CDR3: CASSQMGTGELFF. CDR3 DNA sequence: TGTGCCAGCAGCCAAATGGGCACCGGGGAGCTGTTTTTT. Full variable domain (missing parts from reference TRBV7-3 and TRBJ2-2): GAGVSQTPSNKVTEKGKYVELRCDPISGHTALYWYRQSLGQGPEFLIYFQGTGAADDSGLPNDRFFAVRPEGSVSTLKIQRTERGDSAVYLCASSQMGTGELFFGEGSRLTVL.